This entry is about one T cell receptor beta chain. This CDR3 has 15 residues. This record belongs to a study of blood T cell repertoires in COVID-19. Overall study context: Samples of COVID-19 (acute and convalescent) were obtained from the United States, Italy and Spain.

Only in-frame clones appear in the TCRdb table, and some are missing; sequencing was by immunoSEQ multiplex PCR. The sample has over 75,000 clones; about 83% are singletons. The chain employs TRBV21-1 and TRBJ1-3. TRBV21-1 constitutes a pseudogene. The receptor was derived from a human donor in a cohort sampled during active COVID-19. Specimen: peripheral blood. In DNA form, the CDR3 reads TGTGCCAGCAGCAACCTACCGAGCTCTGGAAACACCATATATTTT. This sequence encodes CASSNLPSSGNTIYF.